This T cell receptor beta chain comes out of a study of molecular identifiers for immune sequencing clone quantification. For this clonotype: Since a much larger clone is just one base distant, this may be a read error.

This CDR3 region has 16 residues. Germline V gene data show CDR1 as LNHNV and CDR2 as YYDKDF (reference sequence). TCRdb re-derived calls from the PCR reads in MiXCR, one entry per CDR3 protein. This sample has about 500,000 distinct CDR3 sequences, with around 23% found just once. The clonotype comes from a human donor in good health. Some libraries in this study had Jurkat cell RNA spiked in. The sequenced sample was naive CD8+ T cells from blood, with Jurkat cell RNA spiked in. Subset noted: FACS-sorted CD8+CD4-CCR7+CD45RA+ naive T cells. V usage is TRBV15 and J usage is TRBJ1-1, with a weak D call TRBD1 (6 bases). The CDR3 region has the DNA TGTGCCACCAGCAGAGTTGGGGGGCTCCGGAACACTGAAGCTCTCTTT. It translates to CATSRVGGLRNTEALF.